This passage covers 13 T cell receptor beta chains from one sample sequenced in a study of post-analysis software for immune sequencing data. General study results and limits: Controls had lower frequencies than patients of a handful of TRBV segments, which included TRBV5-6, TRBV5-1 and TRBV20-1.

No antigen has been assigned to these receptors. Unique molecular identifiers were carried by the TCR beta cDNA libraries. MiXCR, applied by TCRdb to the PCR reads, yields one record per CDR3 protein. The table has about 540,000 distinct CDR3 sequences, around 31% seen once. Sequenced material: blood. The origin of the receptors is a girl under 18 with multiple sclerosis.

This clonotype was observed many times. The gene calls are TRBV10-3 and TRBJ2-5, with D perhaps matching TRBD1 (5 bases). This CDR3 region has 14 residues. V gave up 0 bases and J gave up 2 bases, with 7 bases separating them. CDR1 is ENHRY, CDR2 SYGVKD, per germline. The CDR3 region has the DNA TGTGCCATCAGTGAGTCAGCAGGGCAAGAGACCCAGTACTTC. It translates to CAISESAGQETQYF.

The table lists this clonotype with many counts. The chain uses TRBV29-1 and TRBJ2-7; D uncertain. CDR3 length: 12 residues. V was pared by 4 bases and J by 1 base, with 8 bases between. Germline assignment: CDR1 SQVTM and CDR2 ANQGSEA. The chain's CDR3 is CSVGATSYEQYF. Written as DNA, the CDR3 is TGCAGCGTTGGGGCCACTTCCTACGAGCAGTACTTC.

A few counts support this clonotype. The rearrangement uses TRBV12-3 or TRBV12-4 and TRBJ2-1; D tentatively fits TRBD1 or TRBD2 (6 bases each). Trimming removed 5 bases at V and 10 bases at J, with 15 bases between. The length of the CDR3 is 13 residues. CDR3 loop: CASSGPGAQEQFF. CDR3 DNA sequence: TGTGCCAGCAGTGGCCCGGGGGCCCAGGAGCAGTTCTTC.

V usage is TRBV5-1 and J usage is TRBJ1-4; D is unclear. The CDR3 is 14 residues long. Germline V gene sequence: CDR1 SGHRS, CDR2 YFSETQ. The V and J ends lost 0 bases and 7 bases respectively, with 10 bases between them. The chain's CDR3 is CASSLEGSGEKLFF. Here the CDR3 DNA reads TGCGCCAGCAGCTTGGAAGGGTCTGGTGAAAAACTGTTTTTT.

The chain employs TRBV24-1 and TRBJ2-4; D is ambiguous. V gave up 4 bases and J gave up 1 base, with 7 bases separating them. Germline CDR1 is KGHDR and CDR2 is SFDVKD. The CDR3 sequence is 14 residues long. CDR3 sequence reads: CATSEASAKNIQYF. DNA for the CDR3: TGTGCCACCAGTGAAGCAAGCGCCAAAAACATTCAGTACTTC.

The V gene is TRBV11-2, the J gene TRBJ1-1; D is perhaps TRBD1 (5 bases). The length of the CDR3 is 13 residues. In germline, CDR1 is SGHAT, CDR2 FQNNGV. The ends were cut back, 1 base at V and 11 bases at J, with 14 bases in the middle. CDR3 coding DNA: TGTGCCAGCAGCTTAGCAAACCGCTGGGGGGCTTTCTTT. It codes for CASSLANRWGAFF.

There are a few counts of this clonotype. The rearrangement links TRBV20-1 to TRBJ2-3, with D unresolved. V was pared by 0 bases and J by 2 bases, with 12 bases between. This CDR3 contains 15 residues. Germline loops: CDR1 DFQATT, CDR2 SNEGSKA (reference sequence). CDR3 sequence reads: CSARDGVRSTDTQYF. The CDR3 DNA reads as TGCAGTGCTAGAGACGGTGTGCGGTCCACAGATACGCAGTATTTT.

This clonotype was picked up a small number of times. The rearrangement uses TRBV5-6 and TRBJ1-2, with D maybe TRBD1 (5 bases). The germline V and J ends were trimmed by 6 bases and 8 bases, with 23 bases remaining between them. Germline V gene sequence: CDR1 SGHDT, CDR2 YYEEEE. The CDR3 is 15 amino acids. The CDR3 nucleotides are TGTGCCAGCAACGAACTAGACAGCGCCCTGGACGGCTACACCTTC. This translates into CASNELDSALDGYTF.

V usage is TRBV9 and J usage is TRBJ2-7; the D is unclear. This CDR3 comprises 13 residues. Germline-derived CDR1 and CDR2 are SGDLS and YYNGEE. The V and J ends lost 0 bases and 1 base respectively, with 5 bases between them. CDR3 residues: CASSVALSYEQYF. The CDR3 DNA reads TGTGCCAGCAGCGTAGCGCTATCCTACGAGCAGTACTTC.

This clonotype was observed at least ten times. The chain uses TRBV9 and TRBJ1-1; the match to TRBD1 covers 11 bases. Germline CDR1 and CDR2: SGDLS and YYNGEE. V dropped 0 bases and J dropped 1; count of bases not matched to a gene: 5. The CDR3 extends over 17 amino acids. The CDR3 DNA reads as TGTGCCAGCAGCGTAGAGGGGACAGGGGGTCCGAACACTGAAGCTTTCTTT. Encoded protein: CASSVEGTGGPNTEAFF.

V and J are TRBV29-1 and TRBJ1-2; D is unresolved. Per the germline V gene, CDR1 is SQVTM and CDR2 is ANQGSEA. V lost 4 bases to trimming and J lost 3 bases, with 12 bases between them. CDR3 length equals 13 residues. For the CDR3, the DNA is TGCAGCGTTGGGAAGGGCGAGGACTATGGCTACACCTTC. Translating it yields CSVGKGEDYGYTF.

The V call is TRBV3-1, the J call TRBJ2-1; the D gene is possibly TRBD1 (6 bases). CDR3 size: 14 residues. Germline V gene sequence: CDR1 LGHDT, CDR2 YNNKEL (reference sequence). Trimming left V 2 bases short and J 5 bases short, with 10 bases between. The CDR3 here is CASSQQGINNEQFF. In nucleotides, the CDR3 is TGTGCCAGCAGCCAACAGGGGATCAACAATGAGCAGTTCTTC.

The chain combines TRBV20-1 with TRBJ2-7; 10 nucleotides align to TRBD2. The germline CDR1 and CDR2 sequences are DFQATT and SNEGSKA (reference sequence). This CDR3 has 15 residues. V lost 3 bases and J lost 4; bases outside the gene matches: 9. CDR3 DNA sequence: TGCAGTGCTAGCCCGCTAGCGGGGGTGCTATACGAGCAGTACTTC. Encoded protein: CSASPLAGVLYEQYF.